This TCR beta chain was identified in a study of metastatic and nonmetastatic thyroid tumors. No treatment had been given to any patient before thyroid surgery. Per germline, CDR1 SGHTA and CDR2 FQGNSA. The junction had 3 bases not matched to a gene; V was cut back by 0 bases and J by 8 bases. The CDR3 contains 14 residues. Via MiXCR, TCRdb re-called the PCR reads. This sample has about 39,000 clones; about 19% occur once, and the top ten carry approximately 15%. Sequenced sample: tumor tissue. This TCR was sampled from a female donor with papillary thyroid cancer or a benign thyroid nodule (not recorded which). Some clones in this sample may be carry-over from other donors' samples. This chain connects TRBV7-2 to TRBJ2-1, with TRBD2 identical over 8 bases. The CDR3 DNA reads TGTGCCAGCAGCTTAGCGGGGACTAGGTATGAGCAGTTCTTC. Translating it yields CASSLAGTRYEQFF.